The clone carrying this T cell receptor beta chain was counted once. The CDR3 is made up of 15 amino acids. This sample was included in a study of blood T cell repertoires in COVID-19. The protocol was immunoSEQ multiplex PCR, while the TCRdb copy is restricted to in-frame clones and leaves out a portion. This sample yields roughly 180,000 clones, of which more than 65% are seen a single time; around 18% belongs to the top ten. Participants spanned ages about 18 to 90 years and resided in about 24 US areas. Participant-reported clinical history was the basis for cohort assignment. The genes are TRBV21-1 and TRBJ1-6; the DNA was not used to check the table's D call, TRBD1. TRBV21-1 is annotated as a pseudogene. This clonotype was sampled from a man in his fifties or sixties who had recovered from COVID-19. Source material: PBMCs or T cells enriched from blood (not recorded which). The CDR3 region has the DNA TGTGCCAGCAGCAAAAAGAGGGGGTATAATTCACCCCTCCACTTT. It codes for CASSKKRGYNSPLHF.